Shown below are 9 T cell receptor beta chains from a single sample sequenced in a study of T-cell memory formation after mild COVID-19. TCRdb processed the 5' RACE reads anew with MiXCR; each CDR3 protein has one entry. The top ten hold 2% to 2.5% of the sample, which has around 250,000 distinct CDR3 sequences, about 16% seen once. Sequenced: PBMCs or a T cell subset sorted from them (not recorded which). The source is an adult woman who had mild COVID-19 (a few samples of this study predate the infection). Cell type and time point are not known.

This clonotype was detected a few times. The rearrangement links TRBV5-1 to TRBJ2-7, with D possibly matching TRBD1 (5 bases). Germline V gives CDR1 SGHRS, CDR2 YFSETQ. CDR3 length equals 17 residues. The V gene lost 0 bases and the J gene lost 3 bases, with 19 bases spanning the gap. CDR3 bases: TGCGCCAGCAGCTTGGGTATGGCGGCACGCCAGGGCTACGAGCAGTACTTC. It is translated as CASSLGMAARQGYEQYF.

This sequence joins TRBV20-1 and TRBJ2-2; 10 nucleotides agree with TRBD1. The CDR3 covers 15 residues. With V trimmed by 1 base and J by 3 bases, 2 bases remained unmatched. The germline gives CDR1 DFQATT, CDR2 SNEGSKA (reference sequence). The CDR3 protein is CSARAGQGYTGELFF. In DNA form, the CDR3 reads TGCAGTGCTAGAGCGGGACAGGGGTACACCGGGGAGCTGTTTTTT.

The V gene is TRBV7-3, the J gene TRBJ1-1; unclear D gene. Germline CDR1 and CDR2: SGHTA and FQGTGA. V was pared by 5 bases and J by 5 bases, with 15 bases between. This CDR3 has 14 amino acids. The CDR3 sequence: CASSAQTGQTEAFF. The DNA for the CDR3 is TGTGCCAGCAGCGCCCAGACCGGGCAGACTGAAGCTTTCTTT.

The rearrangement uses TRBV6-5 and TRBJ1-3; weak D call: TRBD1 (5 bases). The CDR3 consists of 14 residues. Trimming took off 0 bases at V and 6 bases at J, with 9 bases between the two ends. Germline V CDR1 and CDR2: MNHEY, SVGAGI. In DNA form, the CDR3 reads TGTGCCAGCAGTTACTCGAGGGGTGCAAACACCATATATTTT. This gives the protein CASSYSRGANTIYF.

This clonotype was counted ten times or more. The V call is TRBV10-3, the J call TRBJ2-7, with D perhaps matching TRBD1 (6 bases). V dropped 6 bases and J dropped 3 bases, with 18 bases sitting between them. This CDR3 is built from 15 residues. In germline, CDR1 is ENHRY, CDR2 SYGVKD. CDR3 sequence reads: CAISPPSRDIYEQYF. CDR3 DNA sequence: TGTGCCATCAGCCCACCGAGCCGGGACATCTACGAGCAGTACTTC.

The chain is built from TRBV12-3 or TRBV12-4 and TRBJ2-6; no reliable D call. CDR3 length: 15 amino acids. Trimming took 5 bases from V and 4 from J, leaving 12 bases between them. The CDR3 reads CASSPHVRGANVLTF. The CDR3 DNA follows: TGTGCCAGCAGTCCACATGTGAGAGGGGCCAACGTCCTGACTTTC.

This chain uses TRBV12-3 or TRBV12-4 with TRBJ2-1; 10 bases map to TRBD2. CDR3 length: 17 amino acids. The J segment lost 0 bases and the V segment lost 6 bases, leaving 8 bases of the junction unmatched. The chain's CDR3 is CASRLAGDPASYNEQFF. In DNA form, the CDR3 reads TGTGCCAGCAGGCTAGCGGGAGACCCCGCCTCCTACAATGAGCAGTTCTTC.

V is TRBV5-5 and J is TRBJ1-1; D call uncertain. CDR3 length: 14 residues. V was cut by 4 bases and J by 3 bases, with 13 bases left in between. CDR1 is SGHKS and CDR2 is YYEKEE in the germline V gene (reference sequence). The CDR3 DNA follows: TGTGCCAGCAGCGCAAGCGGAGGCGACACTGAAGCTTTCTTT. It yields the protein CASSASGGDTEAFF. The full variable domain, in which reference TRBV5-5 and TRBJ1-1 provide the parts outside the CDR3, is DAGVTQSPTHLIKTRGQQVTLRCSPISGHKSVSWYQQVLGQGPQFIFQYYEKEERGRGNFPDRFSARQFPNYSSELNVNALLLGDSALYLCASSASGGDTEAFFGQGTRLTVV.

This clonotype showed up just a few times. This chain connects TRBV25-1 to TRBJ1-4; D unclear. CDR3 length: 11 amino acids. Trimming stripped 6 bases from V and 8 bases from J, with 7 bases between. The germline CDR1 and CDR2 sequences are MGHDK and SYGVNS. In nucleotides, the CDR3 is TGTGCCAGCAGGGGGAAAGAAAAACTGTTTTTT. This encodes CASRGKEKLFF. Variable domain in full (rest from reference TRBV25-1 and TRBJ1-4): EADIYQTPRYLVIGTGKKITLECSQTMGHDKMYWYQQDPGMELHLIHYSYGVNSTEKGDLSSESTVSRIRTEHFPLTLESARPSHTSQYLCASRGKEKLFFGSGTQLSVL.